A single sample gave rise to the 15 T cell receptor beta chains below, sequenced in a study of identical twins. TCRdb used MiXCR to reprocess the 5' RACE reads, holding one entry per CDR3 protein. The sample lists 470,000 or so distinct CDR3 sequences, roughly 26% occurring once. These data were also reused for a study on T cells expressing NK-cell markers.

Sequencing was done on a sample of CD4+ T cells sorted from blood. The receptors shown here come from a woman younger than 30 in good health.

This clonotype has just a few counts. This rearrangement joins TRBV6-1 to TRBJ2-1; D is ambiguous. CDR3 size: 15 residues. Looked up from germline, CDR1 is MNHNS and CDR2 is SASEGT. Trimming removed 4 bases from V and 2 bases from J, with 12 bases in between. Here the CDR3 reads CASSGGPRPYNEQFF. In DNA, the CDR3 is TGTGCCAGCAGTGGAGGACCGAGACCCTACAATGAGCAGTTCTTC.

This chain links TRBV3-1 with TRBJ2-3; D is perhaps TRBD1 (5 bases). CDR1 is LGHDT, CDR2 YNNKEL, per germline (reference sequence). The CDR3 sequence is 15 residues long. The V end was cut by 4 bases, the J end by 2 bases, with 13 bases between. CDR3 nucleotides: TGTGCCAGCAGCCCTGCCGTAGGGGACACAGATACGCAGTATTTT. This gives the protein CASSPAVGDTDTQYF.

This clonotype has only a few counts. The chain links TRBV9 to TRBJ2-3; possible D gene TRBD2, 6 bases. Germline values: CDR1 SGDLS, CDR2 YYNGEE. The CDR3 has 16 residues. V lost 0 bases and J 0 bases, leaving 11 bases between the germline ends. For the CDR3, the DNA is TGTGCCAGCAGCGTAGCCCCGGGAGTCAGCACAGATACGCAGTATTTT. Translated, it gives CASSVAPGVSTDTQYF.

The chain uses TRBV5-1 and TRBJ2-5; 9 nucleotides line up with TRBD2. This CDR3 comprises 17 residues. Germline CDR1 and CDR2: SGHRS and YFSETQ. The V gene end was trimmed by 0 bases and the J gene end by 4 bases; junction bases not matched to a gene: 10. CDR3 protein: CASSLAGGGLARETQYF. CDR3 in DNA: TGCGCCAGCAGCTTGGCAGGGGGAGGACTAGCGAGAGAGACCCAGTACTTC. Using reference TRBV5-1 and TRBJ2-5 for the parts outside the CDR3, the full variable domain is KAGVTQTPRYLIKTRGQQVTLSCSPISGHRSVSWYQQTPGQGLQFLFEYFSETQRNKGNFPGRFSGRQFSNSRSEMNVSTLELGDSALYLCASSLAGGGLARETQYFGPGTRLLVL.

This chain connects TRBV7-2 to TRBJ1-2, with D possibly TRBD1 on 5 matching bases. Germline loops: CDR1 SGHTA, CDR2 FQGNSA. V lost 4 bases and J lost 6, with 24 bases in between. The CDR3 is 17 residues long. The CDR3 reads CASSYIGGAVKLDGYTF. The CDR3 DNA reads as TGTGCCAGCAGCTATATTGGGGGAGCGGTCAAGTTGGATGGCTACACCTTC.

This chain uses TRBV10-2 with TRBJ2-7; maybe TRBD1 (6 bases). The CDR3 spans 15 residues. V dropped 6 bases and J dropped 0 bases, with 15 bases sitting between them. Germline V lookup: CDR1 WSHSY, CDR2 SAAADI. CDR3 bases: TGCGCCAGCAGGAGGGGGAATGGGGCCTCCTACGAGCAGTACTTC. Translating it yields CASRRGNGASYEQYF.

This clonotype occurred a few times. The chain links TRBV7-9 to TRBJ1-6, with TRBD1 matching over 10 bases. With 5 bases clipped from V and 8 bases from J, the junction kept 3 bases outside the gene matches. Looked up from germline, CDR1 is SEHNR and CDR2 is FQNEAQ (reference sequence). The CDR3 spans 14 residues. CDR3 coding DNA: TGTGCCAGCAGCCGGGACAGGGGAGATTCACCCCTCCACTTT. Translated: CASSRDRGDSPLHF. The full variable domain, rest sourced from reference TRBV7-9 and TRBJ1-6, is DTGVSQNPRHKITKRGQNVTFRCDPISEHNRLYWYRQTLGQGPEFLTYFQNEAQLEKSRLLSDRFSAERPKGSFSTLEIQRTEQGDSAMYLCASSRDRGDSPLHFGNGTRLTVT.

J is TRBJ2-7 and V is TRBV7-9; D might be TRBD2 (7 bases). The CDR3 sequence is 14 residues long. Germline values: CDR1 SEHNR, CDR2 FQNEAQ (reference sequence). Trimming removed 4 bases from V and 0 bases from J, with 10 bases in between. Written as DNA, the CDR3 is TGTGCCAGCAGCTCCGGGGGGCTCTCCTACGAGCAGTACTTC. The encoded protein is CASSSGGLSYEQYF.

V usage is TRBV11-2 and J usage is TRBJ1-1; no clear D gene. The V end lost 1 base, the J end lost 1 base, and 7 bases lay between the germline ends. Germline loops: CDR1 SGHAT, CDR2 FQNNGV. The CDR3 sequence is 14 residues long. This CDR3 reads CASSLVRRNTEAFF. The CDR3 nucleotides read TGTGCCAGCAGCTTAGTCCGACGGAACACTGAAGCTTTCTTT. Supplemented by reference TRBV11-2 and TRBJ1-1, the full variable domain reads EAGVAQSPRYKIIEKRQSVAFWCNPISGHATLYWYQQILGQGPKLLIQFQNNGVVDDSQLPKDRFSAERLKGVDSTLKIQPAKLEDSAVYLCASSLVRRNTEAFFGQGTRLTVV.

This sequence joins TRBV10-3 and TRBJ2-1; D uncertain. Germline V gene sequence: CDR1 ENHRY, CDR2 SYGVKD. CDR3 size: 11 residues. Between the trimmed V and J ends, which lost 6 bases and 4 bases, there was a span of 4 bases. CDR3 in DNA: TGTGCCATCAGGGAATACAATGAGCAGTTCTTC. Its translation: CAIREYNEQFF.

This clonotype was seen at least ten times. This chain uses TRBV28 with TRBJ1-5; D possibly corresponds to TRBD1 (5 bases). This CDR3 has 12 amino acids. Germline values: CDR1 MDHEN, CDR2 SYDVKM. With 7 bases removed from V and 8 bases from J, the gap between germline ends came to 12 bases. As DNA, the CDR3 is TGTGCCAGCACCAGGGACCAGAAGCCCCAGCATTTT. As protein: CASTRDQKPQHF.

The chain links TRBV7-2 to TRBJ1-5; no reliable D call. CDR1 is SGHTA, CDR2 FQGNSA, per germline. V was cut by 1 base and J by 7 bases, with 8 bases left in between. The CDR3 extends over 13 amino acids. In nucleotides, the CDR3 is TGTGCCAGCAGCTTAGGGAGAGCCCAGCCCCAGCATTTT. Translated, it gives CASSLGRAQPQHF.

The chain uses TRBV11-2 and TRBJ2-6, with TRBD1 matching over 8 bases. Losses at the gene ends were 5 bases for V and 4 bases for J; bases not matched to a gene: 16. This CDR3 has 19 amino acids. Germline V gene data show CDR1 as SGHAT and CDR2 as FQNNGV. The CDR3 region is CASSTFRDRPINGANVLTF. CDR3 nucleotide sequence: TGTGCCAGCAGCACTTTCCGGGACAGGCCTATTAACGGGGCCAACGTCCTGACTTTC.

This clonotype was picked up a small number of times. The V gene is TRBV7-9, the J gene TRBJ2-3; TRBD2 matches 9 bases. Germline CDR1 SEHNR, CDR2 FQNEAQ (reference sequence). There are 15 residues in the CDR3. After removal of 3 bases from V and 2 bases from J, the junction contained 3 bases not matched to a gene. The CDR3 loop reads CASSFASGNTDTQYF. The CDR3 region has the DNA TGTGCCAGCAGCTTTGCTAGCGGGAACACAGATACGCAGTATTTT. The full variable domain, completed using reference TRBV7-9 and TRBJ2-3, is DTGVSQNPRHKITKRGQNVTFRCDPISEHNRLYWYRQTLGQGPEFLTYFQNEAQLEKSRLLSDRFSAERPKGSFSTLEIQRTEQGDSAMYLCASSFASGNTDTQYFGPGTRLTVL.

The chain links TRBV20-1 to TRBJ2-7; 9 bases match TRBD2. CDR1 and CDR2 from the germline V gene are DFQATT and SNEGSKA (reference sequence). The CDR3 has 15 residues. Trimming took 3 bases from V and 3 from J; bases not matched to a gene: 9. CDR3 in amino acids: CSARPGTSYLYEQYF. The CDR3 DNA sequence: TGCAGTGCTAGGCCCGGGACTAGCTACCTCTACGAGCAGTACTTC.